The 28 T cell receptor beta chains given below trace back to one sample, sequenced in a study of blood T cell repertoires in COVID-19. Method: immunoSEQ multiplex PCR; TCRdb's copy keeps in-frame clones and lacks some. The sample has around 140,000 clones; about four fifths are singletons. Sequencing was carried out using peripheral blood. These receptors came from a man aged 30 to 39 with COVID-19, enrolled during active disease.

The gene calls are TRBV9 and TRBJ1-3, with TRBD1 as a possible D gene (6 bases). CDR1 SGDLS and CDR2 YYNGEE come from the germline V gene. The CDR3 is 17 amino acids. Trimming removed 0 bases at V and 0 bases at J, with 13 bases between. CDR3 amino acids: CASSVGGHPSSGNTIYF. The DNA for the CDR3 is TGTGCCAGCAGCGTAGGGGGACATCCATCCTCTGGAAACACCATATATTTT.

The chain employs TRBV7-9 and TRBJ1-1, with D perhaps TRBD1 (6 bases). The length of the CDR3 is 14 residues. Trimming removed 4 bases at V and 2 bases at J, with 11 bases between. The germline gives CDR1 SEHNR, CDR2 FQNEAQ (reference sequence). The CDR3 loop reads CASSWGGPNTEAFF. Written as DNA, the CDR3 is TGTGCCAGCAGCTGGGGGGGCCCAAACACTGAAGCTTTCTTT.

V gene TRBV28 combines with J gene TRBJ1-2; 11 nucleotides match TRBD1. The germline V gene has CDR1 MDHEN and CDR2 SYDVKM. The CDR3 consists of 15 residues. The junction had 12 bases not matched to a gene; V was cut back by 7 bases and J by 8 bases. The CDR3 here is CASTLLGTGGRGYTF. The CDR3 nucleotides are TGTGCCAGCACCCTTTTGGGGACAGGGGGGAGAGGCTACACCTTC.

This clone has more than one count but fewer than ten. This chain joins TRBV5-6 and TRBJ1-5, with 8 bases that match TRBD1. The CDR3 has 15 residues. Germline V gives CDR1 SGHDT, CDR2 YYEEEE. Trimming took 2 bases from V and 2 from J; bases not matched to a gene: 3. CDR3 bases: TGTGCCAGCAGCTTTGCGACAGGGGGCAATCAGCCCCAGCATTTT. It encodes CASSFATGGNQPQHF.

This chain links TRBV10-3 with TRBJ2-4; weak D call: TRBD1 (6 bases). CDR1 ENHRY and CDR2 SYGVKD come from the germline V gene. V was shortened by 2 bases and J by 3 bases, with 11 bases between the two germline ends. The length of the CDR3 is 15 residues. The DNA for the CDR3 is TGTGCCATCAGTGAGGCCTTGGACAGCAAAAACATTCAGTACTTC. Protein product: CAISEALDSKNIQYF.

CDR3 protein: CASRPQRPRTGYGYTF. In DNA, the CDR3 is TGTGCCAGTCGGCCCCAAAGGCCCAGGACAGGCTATGGCTACACCTTC. The V and J genes are TRBV28 and TRBJ1-2; 7 bases are shared with TRBD1. Germline CDR1 reads MDHEN; CDR2 reads SYDVKM. The CDR3 loop spans 16 amino acids. V dropped 9 bases and J dropped 4; count of bases not matched to a gene: 17.

The chain has TRBV6-5 and TRBJ2-7; 9 nucleotides align to TRBD1. After removal of 11 bases from V and 6 bases from J, the junction contained 11 bases not matched to a gene. The germline CDR1 and CDR2 sequences are MNHEY and SVGAGI. The CDR3 has 13 residues. CDR3 in DNA: TGTGCCTCCGGAGAGACAGGGGGGTTCGAGCAGTACTTC. It codes for CASGETGGFEQYF.

This sequence joins TRBV27 and TRBJ1-1; 8 positions match TRBD1. The CDR3 sequence is 13 residues long. V shed 6 bases, J shed 4 bases, and the junction held 4 bases outside the gene matches. CDR1 and CDR2 (germline): MNHEY, SMNVEV (reference sequence). The CDR3 here is CASRDTGGTEAFF. In DNA, the CDR3 is TGTGCCAGCAGGGACACAGGGGGCACTGAAGCTTTCTTT.

J is TRBJ2-5 and V is TRBV18; D is possibly TRBD1 (5 bases). Germline V lookup: CDR1 KGHSH, CDR2 LQKENI. The V end was cut by 5 bases, the J end by 5 bases, with 15 bases between. The CDR3 length is 14 residues. As DNA, the CDR3 is TGTGCCAGCTCAGACAGTGGGGCCCGGGAGACCCAGTACTTC. Its protein is CASSDSGARETQYF.

The table lists this clone with a few counts. J is TRBJ2-2 and V is TRBV6-2 or TRBV6-3; possibly TRBD2 for D (5 bases). Trimming took 4 bases from V and 6 from J, leaving 15 bases between them. Per the germline V gene, CDR1 is MNHEY and CDR2 is SVGEGT. The CDR3 has 15 residues. The CDR3 reads CASSFPSGGAGELFF. The CDR3 nucleotides are TGTGCCAGCAGTTTCCCGAGCGGTGGGGCCGGGGAGCTGTTTTTT.

A remark on this clone: At the DNA level, this CDR3 is encoded by other sequences in the same sample as well. The chain recombines TRBV7-2 with TRBJ2-5, with TRBD1 as a possible D gene (6 bases). Germline V gene data show CDR1 as SGHTA and CDR2 as FQGNSA. This CDR3 contains 14 residues. Trimming shortened V by 5 bases and J by 1 base, and 11 bases separated the two germline ends. DNA for the CDR3: TGTGCCAGCAGCCTATCCAGGGGCCAAGAGACCCAGTACTTC. Translation gives CASSLSRGQETQYF.

The sample holds one count of this clone. The chain uses TRBV4-2 and TRBJ2-7, with D maybe TRBD2 (5 bases). Trimming took 4 bases from V and 4 from J, leaving 11 bases between them. Germline V gene data show CDR1 as LGHNA and CDR2 as YNFKEQ. This CDR3 is built from 13 residues. CDR3 region: CASSPDWGYEQYF. CDR3 sequence (DNA): TGTGCCAGCAGCCCGGACTGGGGTTACGAGCAGTACTTC.

Here the CDR3 DNA reads TGTGCCAGCAGTTTAGGCCAGTATAATTCACCCCTCCACTTT. Translation: CASSLGQYNSPLHF. The chain combines TRBV27 with TRBJ1-6; D call uncertain. This CDR3 region has 14 residues. The germline V gene has CDR1 MNHEY and CDR2 SMNVEV (reference sequence). Trimming removed 2 bases from V and 4 bases from J, with 6 bases in between.

Here the CDR3 reads CASSLGGAVNTEAFF. The CDR3 DNA sequence: TGTGCCAGCAGCCTTGGGGGGGCGGTGAACACTGAAGCTTTCTTT. The chain recombines TRBV28 with TRBJ1-1, with D perhaps matching TRBD1 (6 bases). V was shortened by 6 bases and J by 0 bases, with 14 bases between the two germline ends. CDR1 and CDR2 (germline): MDHEN, SYDVKM. This CDR3 has 15 residues.

V and J are TRBV2 and TRBJ2-5; TRBD1 matches at 7 bases. The CDR3 spans 14 residues. The germline V gene encodes CDR1 SNHLY and CDR2 FYNNEI. Unmatched junction bases numbered 7, after V lost 4 bases and J lost 5 bases. The CDR3 here is CASSAAGGGETQYF. The DNA for the CDR3 is TGTGCCAGCAGTGCGGCAGGGGGTGGCGAGACCCAGTACTTC.

The V gene is TRBV2, the J gene TRBJ2-7; 7 bases fit TRBD1. In germline, CDR1 is SNHLY, CDR2 FYNNEI. This CDR3 is built from 14 residues. V lost 10 bases, J lost 6 bases, and 15 bases stayed unmatched. The CDR3 here is CANSARGSGVEQYF. The CDR3 DNA reads as TGTGCCAACTCTGCCAGGGGGTCTGGGGTCGAGCAGTACTTC.

This chain links TRBV7-2 with TRBJ1-6; a possible D gene is TRBD1 (6 bases). In germline, CDR1 is SGHTA, CDR2 FQGNSA. This CDR3 is built from 14 residues. Deletions cut 4 bases from V and 14 bases from J, with 18 bases between. DNA of the CDR3: TGTGCCAGCAGCTCCAGTCCAGGGGCAGCCTCCCTCCACTTT. Its translation: CASSSSPGAASLHF.

The J gene is TRBJ1-5, the V gene TRBV3-1 (or the pseudogene TRBV3-2); 7 bases align to TRBD1. CDR1 is LGHDT and CDR2 is YNNKEL in the germline V gene (reference sequence). This CDR3 has 13 residues. V lost 4 bases to trimming and J lost 7 bases; unmatched junction nucleotides: 4. DNA of the CDR3: TGTGCCAGCAGCCCAGGGGGTCGCCAGCCCCAGCATTTT. Translating it yields CASSPGGRQPQHF.

This clone was observed a single time. V gene TRBV5-5 combines with J gene TRBJ2-5; 8 nucleotides agree with TRBD2. V lost 0 bases to trimming and J lost 5 bases; unmatched junction nucleotides: 15. Germline CDR1 SGHKS, CDR2 YYEKEE (reference sequence). The CDR3 runs to 18 residues. CDR3 coding DNA: TGTGCCAGCAGCTTGGGGCTAGCGGGTACTTCAGCTGGGGAGACCCAGTACTTC. Encoded protein: CASSLGLAGTSAGETQYF. The full variable domain, rest sourced from reference TRBV5-5 and TRBJ2-5, is DAGVTQSPTHLIKTRGQQVTLRCSPISGHKSVSWYQQVLGQGPQFIFQYYEKEERGRGNFPDRFSARQFPNYSSELNVNALLLGDSALYLCASSLGLAGTSAGETQYFGPGTRLLVL.

CDR3: CASSMGQVSNQPQHF. As DNA, the CDR3 is TGTGCCAGTAGTATGGGACAGGTTAGCAATCAGCCCCAGCATTTT. The J gene is TRBJ1-5, the V gene TRBV19; 8 bases map to TRBD1. The CDR3 has 15 residues. Trimming at V came to 3 bases and at J to 0 bases, leaving 1 base not matched to a gene. Germline V gene lookup returns CDR1 LNHDA and CDR2 SQIVND (reference sequence).

The V call is TRBV6-7, the J call TRBJ2-1; D is possibly TRBD1 (6 bases). TRBV6-7 is marked as an open reading frame, function uncertain. Deletions cut 7 bases from V and 12 bases from J, with 10 bases between. The CDR3 is 10 amino acids. As DNA, the CDR3 is TGTGCCAGCACCCGAGGGGGGCAGTTCTTC. Its translation is CASTRGGQFF.

The gene calls are TRBV13 and TRBJ2-4; TRBD2 is a possible D gene (5 bases). There are 13 residues in the CDR3. Germline V gene data show CDR1 as PRHDT and CDR2 as FYEKMQ (reference sequence). With 6 bases removed from V and 4 bases from J, the gap between germline ends came to 10 bases. Here the CDR3 reads CASREGLKNIQYF. DNA for the CDR3: TGTGCCAGCAGAGAGGGTCTAAAAAACATTCAGTACTTC.

The chain links TRBV6-2 or TRBV6-3 to TRBJ1-1; TRBD1 is a possible D gene (5 bases). CDR3 size: 13 residues. Germline V gene lookup returns CDR1 MNHEY and CDR2 SVGEGT. The V gene lost 0 bases and the J gene lost 7 bases, with 9 bases spanning the gap. The CDR3 DNA sequence: TGTGCCAGCAGTTACTCGGCGGGGGGTGAAGCTTTCTTT. Encoded protein: CASSYSAGGEAFF.

J is TRBJ2-6 and V is TRBV4-2; the D gene is possibly TRBD2 (6 bases). The germline CDR1 and CDR2 sequences are LGHNA and YNFKEQ. This CDR3 has 17 amino acids. V was clipped by 3 bases and J by 1 base, with 13 bases between them. In nucleotides, the CDR3 is TGTGCCAGCAGCCAGAGGGGCGGGAATTCTGGGGCCAACGTCCTGACTTTC. Translated: CASSQRGGNSGANVLTF.

DNA for the CDR3: TGTGCCAGCAGCGGCAGGGATAGCTCCTACGAGCAGTACTTC. Translation: CASSGRDSSYEQYF. This rearrangement joins TRBV7-8 to TRBJ2-7; D is possibly TRBD1 (5 bases). The germline V gene encodes CDR1 SGHVS and CDR2 FQNEAQ. V lost 5 bases to trimming and J lost 0 bases, with 11 bases between them. The length of the CDR3 is 14 residues.

This clone was seen once. The rearrangement links TRBV3-1 (or the pseudogene TRBV3-2) to TRBJ2-7; 8 bases are shared with TRBD2. From germline, CDR1 is LGHDT and CDR2 YNNKEL (reference sequence). This CDR3 is built from 14 residues. J gave up 6 bases and V 1 base, and 5 bases lay outside the gene matches. The CDR3 loop is CASSQGAGVSEQYF. The CDR3 coding sequence is TGTGCCAGCAGCCAAGGAGCGGGAGTCTCCGAGCAGTACTTC.

The V and J genes are TRBV5-5 and TRBJ2-7, with D possibly matching TRBD1 (5 bases). CDR1 is SGHKS and CDR2 is YYEKEE in the germline V gene (reference sequence). The CDR3 is 15 amino acids. V was cut by 5 bases and J by 2 bases, with 17 bases left in between. This CDR3 reads CASRPKTVGTYEQYF. Written as DNA, the CDR3 is TGTGCCAGCAGACCAAAGACAGTAGGGACCTACGAGCAGTACTTC.

The chain uses TRBV24-1 and TRBJ2-3; tentatively, D is TRBD1 (6 bases). The CDR3 extends over 15 amino acids. The V gene's germline CDR1 is KGHDR and CDR2 SFDVKD. Between the trimmed V and J ends, which lost 7 bases and 0 bases, there was a span of 13 bases. The CDR3 sequence: CATRADSASTDTQYF. In nucleotides, the CDR3 is TGTGCCACCAGGGCGGACAGCGCCAGCACAGATACGCAGTATTTT.